This TCR beta chain was profiled in a study of technical replicates of blood from several donors (dated by TCRdb to between 2016 and 2019). The library came from the immunoSEQ multiplex PCR assay. In TCRdb, the immuneACCESS table is reduced to in-frame sequences with V and J assigned. These tables do not hold every clone; where another copy was compared, an unresolved V gene accounts for under half, and the others remain unexplained. The sample table lists about 81,000 clones, nearly 97% of them with a count of one. 0.36% of the sample rests with the top ten. Worth noting for this clone: This clone's antigen is unknown. Base qualities were left out, and no much larger clone turns up one base away.

Spanning cysteine to phenylalanine, the CDR3 consists of 14 amino acids. The only DNA kept is the CDR3, 42 bases in frame from the first base. V sheds 8 bases and J sheds 0 bases, leaving 13 bases between their ends. CDR1 and CDR2 are read off the germline V gene (reference sequence) as LNHNV and YYDKDF. The chain is assembled from TRBV15 and TRBJ1-1, with no confidently assigned D gene. The sequenced sample was T cells isolated from PBMCs. The source of this sequence is a human donor in good health. CDR3 reads: CATQRIYMNTEAFF. The nucleotides are TGTGCCACCCAGAGGATTTACATGAACACTGAAGCTTTCTTT.